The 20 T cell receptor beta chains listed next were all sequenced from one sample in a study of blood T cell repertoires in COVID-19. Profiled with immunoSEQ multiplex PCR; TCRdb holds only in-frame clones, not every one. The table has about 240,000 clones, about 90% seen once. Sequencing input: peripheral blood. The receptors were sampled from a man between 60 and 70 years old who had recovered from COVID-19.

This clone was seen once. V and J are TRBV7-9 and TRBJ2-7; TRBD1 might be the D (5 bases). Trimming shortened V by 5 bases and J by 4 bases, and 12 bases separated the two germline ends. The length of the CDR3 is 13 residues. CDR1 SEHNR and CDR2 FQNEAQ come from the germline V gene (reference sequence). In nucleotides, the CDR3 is TGTGCCAGCAGCCCGGCAGGGCCGTACGAGCAGTACGTC. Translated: CASSPAGPYEQYV.

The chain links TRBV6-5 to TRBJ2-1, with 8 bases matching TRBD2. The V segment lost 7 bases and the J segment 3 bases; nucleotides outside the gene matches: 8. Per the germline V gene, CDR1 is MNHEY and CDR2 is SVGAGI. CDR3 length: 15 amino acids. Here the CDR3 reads CASTYGGVGYNEQFF. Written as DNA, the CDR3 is TGTGCCAGCACCTACGGGGGGGTTGGCTACAATGAGCAGTTCTTC.

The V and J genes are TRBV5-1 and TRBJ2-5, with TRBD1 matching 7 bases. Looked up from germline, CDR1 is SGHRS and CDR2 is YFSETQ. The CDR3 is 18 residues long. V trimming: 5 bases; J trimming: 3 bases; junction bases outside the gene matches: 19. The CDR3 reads CASSTFPSGQVGEETQYF. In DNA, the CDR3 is TGCGCCAGCAGTACCTTTCCCAGCGGACAGGTGGGGGAAGAGACCCAGTACTTC.

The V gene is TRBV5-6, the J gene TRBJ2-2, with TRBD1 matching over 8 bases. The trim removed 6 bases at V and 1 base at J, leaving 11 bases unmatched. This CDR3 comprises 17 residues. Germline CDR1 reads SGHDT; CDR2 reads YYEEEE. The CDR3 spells CASTIYTGTGNTGELFF. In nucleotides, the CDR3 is TGTGCCAGCACCATCTATACCGGGACAGGGAACACCGGGGAGCTGTTTTTT.

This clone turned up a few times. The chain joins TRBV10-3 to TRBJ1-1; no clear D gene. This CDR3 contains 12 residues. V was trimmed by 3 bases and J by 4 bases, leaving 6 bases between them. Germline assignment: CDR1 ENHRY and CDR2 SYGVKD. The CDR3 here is CAISDWATEAFF. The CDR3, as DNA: TGTGCCATCAGTGATTGGGCCACTGAAGCTTTCTTT.

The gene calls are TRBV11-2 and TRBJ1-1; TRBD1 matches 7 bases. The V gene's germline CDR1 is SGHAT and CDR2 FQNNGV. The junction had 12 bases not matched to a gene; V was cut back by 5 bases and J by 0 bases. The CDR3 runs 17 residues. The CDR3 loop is CASSHRPGGTLNTEAFF. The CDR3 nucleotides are TGTGCCAGCAGCCACCGTCCAGGGGGAACCTTGAACACTGAAGCTTTCTTT.

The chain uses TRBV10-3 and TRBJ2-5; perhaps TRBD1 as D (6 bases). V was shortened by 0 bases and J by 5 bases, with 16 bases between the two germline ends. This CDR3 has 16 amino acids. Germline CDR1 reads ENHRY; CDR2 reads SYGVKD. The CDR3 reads CAISESGGRGRETQYF. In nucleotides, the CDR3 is TGTGCCATCAGTGAGTCAGGAGGCAGGGGCAGGGAGACCCAGTACTTC.

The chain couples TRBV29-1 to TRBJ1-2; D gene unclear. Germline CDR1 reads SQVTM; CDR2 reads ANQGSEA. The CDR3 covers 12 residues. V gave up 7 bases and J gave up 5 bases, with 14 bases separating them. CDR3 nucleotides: TGCAGCGGCCTCGTGGAGACTTATGGCTACACCTTC. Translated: CSGLVETYGYTF. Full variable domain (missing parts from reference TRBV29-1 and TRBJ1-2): SAVISQKPSRDICQRGTSLTIQCQVDSQVTMMFWYRQQPGQSLTLIATANQGSEATYESGFVIDKFPISRPNLTFSTLTVSNMSPEDSSIYLCSGLVETYGYTFGSGTRLTVV.

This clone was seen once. The CDR3 nucleotides are TGTGCCTGGAGTGTTAAGCAGGGCGGCTACGAGCAGTACTTC. Amino acids: CAWSVKQGGYEQYF. The genes are TRBV30 and TRBJ2-7, with TRBD1 as a possible D gene (5 bases). The CDR3 runs 14 residues. V was pared by 0 bases and J by 3 bases, with 12 bases between. Germline lookup yields CDR1 GTSNPN and CDR2 SVGIG (reference sequence).

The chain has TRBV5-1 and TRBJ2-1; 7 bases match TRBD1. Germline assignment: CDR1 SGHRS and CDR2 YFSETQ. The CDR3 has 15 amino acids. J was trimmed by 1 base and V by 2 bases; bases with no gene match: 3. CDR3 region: CASSFGQASYNEQFF. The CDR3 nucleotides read TGCGCCAGCAGCTTCGGACAGGCGTCCTACAATGAGCAGTTCTTC.

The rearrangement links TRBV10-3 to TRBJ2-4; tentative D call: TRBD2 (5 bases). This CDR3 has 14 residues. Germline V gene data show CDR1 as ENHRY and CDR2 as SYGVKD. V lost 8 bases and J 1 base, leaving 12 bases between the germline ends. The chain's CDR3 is CAIDGMVAKNIQYF. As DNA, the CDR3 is TGTGCCATCGACGGGATGGTGGCCAAAAACATTCAGTACTTC.

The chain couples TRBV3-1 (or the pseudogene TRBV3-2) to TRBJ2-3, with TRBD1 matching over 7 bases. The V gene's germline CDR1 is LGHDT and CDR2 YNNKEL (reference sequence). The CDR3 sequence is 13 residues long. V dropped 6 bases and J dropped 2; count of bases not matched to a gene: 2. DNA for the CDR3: TGTGCCAGCAGAGGGGGCGACACAGATACGCAGTATTTT. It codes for CASRGGDTDTQYF.

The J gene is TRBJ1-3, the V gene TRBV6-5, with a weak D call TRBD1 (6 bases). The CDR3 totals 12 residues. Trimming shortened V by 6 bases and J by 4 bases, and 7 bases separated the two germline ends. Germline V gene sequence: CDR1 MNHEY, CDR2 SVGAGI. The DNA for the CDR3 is TGTGCCAGCAGCGGACAGGGAAACACCATATATTTT. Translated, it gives CASSGQGNTIYF.

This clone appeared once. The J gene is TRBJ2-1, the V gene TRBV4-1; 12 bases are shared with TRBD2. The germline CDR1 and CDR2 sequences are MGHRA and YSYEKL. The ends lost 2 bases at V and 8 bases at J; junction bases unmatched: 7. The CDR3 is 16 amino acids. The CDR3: CASSQPRTSGDYEQFF. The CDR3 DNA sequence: TGCGCCAGCAGCCAACCTCGGACTAGCGGGGACTATGAGCAGTTCTTC.

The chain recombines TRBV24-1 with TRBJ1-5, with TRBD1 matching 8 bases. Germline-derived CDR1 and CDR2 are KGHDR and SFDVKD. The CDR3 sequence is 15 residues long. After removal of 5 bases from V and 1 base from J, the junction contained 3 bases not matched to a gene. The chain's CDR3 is CATSGRTGSNQPQHF. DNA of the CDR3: TGTGCCACCAGTGGCCGGACAGGGAGCAATCAGCCCCAGCATTTT.

Here the CDR3 DNA reads TGTGCCAGCAGCCGACCTTGGCGGCAAGAGACCCAGTACTTC. It encodes CASSRPWRQETQYF. V is TRBV3-1 (or the pseudogene TRBV3-2) and J is TRBJ2-5; no reliable D call. Germline CDR1 is LGHDT and CDR2 is YNNKEL (reference sequence). The CDR3 loop spans 14 amino acids. Trimming removed 4 bases at V and 2 bases at J, with 11 bases between.

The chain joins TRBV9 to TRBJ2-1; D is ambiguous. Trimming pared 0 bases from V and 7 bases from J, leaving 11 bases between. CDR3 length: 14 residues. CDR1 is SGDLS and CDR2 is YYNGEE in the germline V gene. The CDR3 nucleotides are TGTGCCAGCAGCGTAGGCGGCGTTAGGAATGAGCAGTTCTTC. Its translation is CASSVGGVRNEQFF.

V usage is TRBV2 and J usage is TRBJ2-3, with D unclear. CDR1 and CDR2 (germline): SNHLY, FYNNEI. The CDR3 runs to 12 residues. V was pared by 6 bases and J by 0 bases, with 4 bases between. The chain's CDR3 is CASRASTDTQYF. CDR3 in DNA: TGTGCCAGCAGGGCCAGCACAGATACGCAGTATTTT.

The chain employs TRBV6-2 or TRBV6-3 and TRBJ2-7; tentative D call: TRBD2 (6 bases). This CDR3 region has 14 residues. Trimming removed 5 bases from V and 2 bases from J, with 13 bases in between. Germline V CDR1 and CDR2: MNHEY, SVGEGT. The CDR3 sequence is CASSQVGGPYEQYF. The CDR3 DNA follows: TGTGCCAGCAGTCAGGTGGGGGGACCCTACGAGCAGTACTTC.

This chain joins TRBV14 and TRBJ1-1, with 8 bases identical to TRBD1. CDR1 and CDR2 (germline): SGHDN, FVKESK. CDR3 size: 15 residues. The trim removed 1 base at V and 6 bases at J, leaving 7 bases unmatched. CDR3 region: CASSQGQGRRSEAFF. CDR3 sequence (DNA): TGTGCCAGCAGCCAAGGACAGGGGCGCCGATCTGAAGCTTTCTTT.